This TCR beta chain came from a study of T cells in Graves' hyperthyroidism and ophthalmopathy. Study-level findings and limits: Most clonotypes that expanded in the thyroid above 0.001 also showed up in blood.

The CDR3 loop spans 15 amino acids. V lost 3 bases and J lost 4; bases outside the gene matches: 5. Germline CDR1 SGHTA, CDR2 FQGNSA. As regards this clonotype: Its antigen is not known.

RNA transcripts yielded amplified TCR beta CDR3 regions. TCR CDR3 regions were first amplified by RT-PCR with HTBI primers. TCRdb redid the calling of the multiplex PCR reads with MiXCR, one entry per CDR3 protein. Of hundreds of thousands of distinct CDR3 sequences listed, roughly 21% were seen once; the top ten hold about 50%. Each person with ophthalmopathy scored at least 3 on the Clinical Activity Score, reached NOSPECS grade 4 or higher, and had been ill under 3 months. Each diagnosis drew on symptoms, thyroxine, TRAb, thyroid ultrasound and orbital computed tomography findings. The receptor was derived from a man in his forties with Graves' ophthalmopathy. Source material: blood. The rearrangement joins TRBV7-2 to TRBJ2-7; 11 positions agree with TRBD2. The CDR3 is CASSFARLAGYEQYF. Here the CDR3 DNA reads TGTGCCAGCAGCTTCGCACGACTAGCGGGATACGAGCAGTACTTC.